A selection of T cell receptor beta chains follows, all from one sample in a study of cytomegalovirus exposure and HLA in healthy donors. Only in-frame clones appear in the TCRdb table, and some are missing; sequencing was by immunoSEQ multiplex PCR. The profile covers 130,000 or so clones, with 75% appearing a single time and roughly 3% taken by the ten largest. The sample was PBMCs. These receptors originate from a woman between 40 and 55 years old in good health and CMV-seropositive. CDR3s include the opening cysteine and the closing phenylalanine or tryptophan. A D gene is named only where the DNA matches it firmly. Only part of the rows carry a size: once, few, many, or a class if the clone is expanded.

DNA: TGTGCCAGCAGCCACCCCAGGGGGTTATTACAAGAGACCCAGTACTTC
CDR3: CASSHPRGLLQETQYF
V: TRBV6-6
size: -
J: TRBJ2-5
D: TRBD1

DNA: TGTGCCAGCAGCGTGGGGTCGGGAACTGACCAAGAGACCCAGTACTTC
CDR3: CASSVGSGTDQETQYF
V: TRBV9
size: few
J: TRBJ2-5
D: -

DNA: TGCGCCAGCAGCTCTACCGGGACACCTCTCCCCACAGATACGCAGTATTTT
CDR3: CASSSTGTPLPTDTQYF
V: TRBV5-1
size: -
J: TRBJ2-3
D: -

DNA: TGTGCTAGTGGTTTAGAGGGTAATCAGCCCCAGCATTTT
CDR3: CASGLEGNQPQHF
V: TRBV12-5
size: -
J: TRBJ1-5
D: -

DNA: TGTGCCAGCAGCCAGACACAGGGCGGGGAGCTGTTTTTT
CDR3: CASSQTQGGELFF
V: TRBV11-2
size: -
J: TRBJ2-2
D: -

DNA: TGTGCCAGCATCAAGACGGGACAGGCGAACACTGAAGCTTTCTTT
CDR3: CASIKTGQANTEAFF
V: TRBV7-9
size: -
J: TRBJ1-1
D: TRBD1

DNA: TGTGCCAGCAGTTACTCGGGGGGACGAGAAGCTTTCTTT
CDR3: CASSYSGGREAFF
V: TRBV6-6
size: -
J: TRBJ1-1
D: -

DNA: TGTGCCAGCAGCTTGGGAGGGGGCATGGATACGCAGTATTTT
CDR3: CASSLGGGMDTQYF
V: TRBV5-4
size: -
J: TRBJ2-3
D: TRBD1

DNA: TGTGCCAGCAGTGAACAGGGGGCTTATGGCTACACCTTC
CDR3: CASSEQGAYGYTF
V: TRBV6-5
size: few
J: TRBJ1-2
D: TRBD1

DNA: TGTGCCAGCAGCTTAGGAATCGGAGGGACTACTGAAGCTTTCTTT
CDR3: CASSLGIGGTTEAFF
V: TRBV7-6
size: -
J: TRBJ1-1
D: -

DNA: TGTGCCAGCAGCATCGGTCTTCACTACGAGCAGTACTTC
CDR3: CASSIGLHYEQYF
V: TRBV7-9
size: -
J: TRBJ2-7
D: -

DNA: TGTGCCGGTAGTATCGCTTTAGCGGACGGAGATACGCAGTATTTT
CDR3: CAGSIALADGDTQYF
V: TRBV19
size: -
J: TRBJ2-3
D: -

DNA: TGTGCCAGCAGTTTAGGACAGGGGGCGGGGGAGCAGTACTTC
CDR3: CASSLGQGAGEQYF
V: TRBV27
size: -
J: TRBJ2-7
D: TRBD1

DNA: TGTGCCAGTCTAGCGGGGTTTGGTAGCGAGCAGTACTTC
CDR3: CASLAGFGSEQYF
V: TRBV2
size: -
J: TRBJ2-7
D: TRBD2

DNA: TGTGCCAGCAGCCGGGGGGAGGGCCAGGCGGGCTACGAGCAGTACTTC
CDR3: CASSRGEGQAGYEQYF
V: TRBV4-2
size: -
J: TRBJ2-7
D: TRBD2

DNA: TGTGCCAGCAGCTTGGCCAGAGAGACCCAGTACTTC
CDR3: CASSLARETQYF
V: TRBV5-4
size: -
J: TRBJ2-5
D: -

DNA: TGTGCCAGCAGTGAGGGGGCTACCTACGAGCAGTACTTC
CDR3: CASSEGATYEQYF
V: TRBV2
size: -
J: TRBJ2-7
D: -

DNA: TGTGCCAGCAGCCAAGATAGTGAGGGCCCCGGGGATACGCAGTATTTT
CDR3: CASSQDSEGPGDTQYF
V: TRBV4-2
size: -
J: TRBJ2-3
D: -

DNA: TGTGCCAGCAGTTTTCACGGGACAGTTAGTGGCTACACCTTC
CDR3: CASSFHGTVSGYTF
V: TRBV27
size: few
J: TRBJ1-2
D: TRBD1

DNA: TGTGCCATCAGTCCCCTCCTCGGGGTTGGTAGCACTGAAGCTTTCTTT
CDR3: CAISPLLGVGSTEAFF
V: TRBV10-3
size: -
J: TRBJ1-1
D: -